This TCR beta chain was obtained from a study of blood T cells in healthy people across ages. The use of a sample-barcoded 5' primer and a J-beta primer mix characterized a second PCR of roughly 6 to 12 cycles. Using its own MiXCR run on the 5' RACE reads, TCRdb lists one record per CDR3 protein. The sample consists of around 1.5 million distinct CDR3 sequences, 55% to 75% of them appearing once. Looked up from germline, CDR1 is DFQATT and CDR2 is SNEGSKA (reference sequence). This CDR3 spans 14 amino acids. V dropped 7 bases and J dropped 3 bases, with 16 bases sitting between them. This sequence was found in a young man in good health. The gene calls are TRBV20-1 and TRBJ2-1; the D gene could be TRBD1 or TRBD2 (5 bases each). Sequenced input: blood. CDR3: CSVLTGRRYNEQFF. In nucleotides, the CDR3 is TGCAGTGTTTTAACGGGACGCCGCTACAATGAGCAGTTCTTC.